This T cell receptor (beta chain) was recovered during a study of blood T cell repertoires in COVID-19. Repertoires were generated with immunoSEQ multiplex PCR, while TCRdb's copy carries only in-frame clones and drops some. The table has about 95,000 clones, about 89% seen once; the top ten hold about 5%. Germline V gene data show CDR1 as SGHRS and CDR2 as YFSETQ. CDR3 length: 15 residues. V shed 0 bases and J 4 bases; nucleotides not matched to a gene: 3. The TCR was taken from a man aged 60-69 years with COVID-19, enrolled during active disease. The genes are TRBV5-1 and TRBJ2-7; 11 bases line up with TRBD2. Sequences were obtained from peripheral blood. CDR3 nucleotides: TGCGCCAGCAGCTTGGACGGGACTAGCGGTTACGAGCAGTACTTC. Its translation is CASSLDGTSGYEQYF. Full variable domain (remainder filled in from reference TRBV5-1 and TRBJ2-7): KAGVTQTPRYLIKTRGQQVTLSCSPISGHRSVSWYQQTPGQGLQFLFEYFSETQRNKGNFPGRFSGRQFSNSRSEMNVSTLELGDSALYLCASSLDGTSGYEQYFGPGTRLTVT.